This is a list of T cell receptor beta chains from one sample in a study of cytomegalovirus exposure and HLA in healthy donors. Using immunoSEQ multiplex PCR, the repertoire was profiled, and TCRdb retains in-frame clones only, with some absent. The sample gives some 130,000 clones, around three quarters of which show up once; 4.2% is in the top ten. Sequencing input: PBMCs. These TCRs come from a male donor in good health and CMV-seropositive. The CDR3 runs from the conserved cysteine through the conserved F or W. Fields, in order: J gene, V gene, CDR3 protein.

>TRBJ2-1|TRBV7-2
CASSLVFTRQGLNNEQFF
>TRBJ2-4|TRBV5-4
CASSFGQGQNSQYF
>TRBJ2-7|TRBV2
CASNAGAYEQYF
>TRBJ2-3|TRBV5-1
CASSNSLAGAFTDAQYF
>TRBJ2-3|TRBV5-5
CASTLRSYTFGDTQYF
>TRBJ1-4|TRBV30
CAWSALSVEGEKLFF
>TRBJ2-7|TRBV5-1
CASSWSTGADYEQYF
>TRBJ2-5|TRBV19
CASSIGRETQYF
>.|TRBV6-1
CASSDGPGRPGGYEQYF
>TRBJ2-3|TRBV7-6
CASSLQGPGTDTQYF
>TRBJ1-1|TRBV28
CASRTDSNTEAFF
>TRBJ2-7|TRBV7-9
CASSPRNQGQGREQYF
>TRBJ1-3|TRBV5-6
CASSLEAENSGNTIYF
>TRBJ1-2|TRBV25-1
CASFGTDNYGYTF
>TRBJ1-1|TRBV27
CASSYTGDREAFF
>TRBJ1-3|TRBV7-9
CASTSGTGGGNTIYF
>TRBJ2-3|TRBV5-3
CARSLVGRVNTDTQYF
>TRBJ1-6|TRBV4-1
CASSQDPIQDSSYNSPLHF
>TRBJ2-3|TRBV7-9
CSSSSIRVASTDTQYF
>TRBJ1-3|TRBV7-2
CASSRGQGQSSGNTIYF
>.|TRBV10-3
CAISDQSSGRAKSYEQYF
>TRBJ1-6|TRBV7-6
CASSLSRQGNSPLHF
>TRBJ2-3|TRBV27
CASSFGLAGTQYF
>TRBJ2-3|TRBV19
CASSIKRTGGTDTQYF
>TRBJ1-2|TRBV28
CASSLPGQGGYGYTF
>TRBJ1-2|TRBV28
CASSFVGRGYGYTF
>TRBJ2-1|TRBV5-4
CASSLENWSSYNEQFF
>TRBJ2-5|TRBV2
CASSRTRGETQYF
>TRBJ1-2|TRBV20-1
CSAQRAGLYTF
>TRBJ1-5|TRBV30
CAWSPGQSLNQPQHF
>TRBJ1-6|TRBV2
CASNKEPGQRNSPLHF
>TRBJ2-1|TRBV11-3
CASSLNPDEQFF
>TRBJ2-7|TRBV25-1
CASSALGGTDTYEQYF
>TRBJ2-2|TRBV28
CASSIGGTGELFF
>TRBJ1-2|TRBV27
CASSLDTRYGYTF
>TRBJ1-2|TRBV7-9
CASSLQDRTGYTF
>TRBJ1-1|TRBV6-5
CASQGSGNTEAFF
>TRBJ2-7|TRBV7-2
CASSSQGYEQYF
>TRBJ1-6|TRBV19
CASSIQGPASPLHF
>TRBJ2-4|TRBV28
CASMRAGAKNIQYF
>TRBJ1-1|TRBV7-9
CASSMTGNTEAFF
>TRBJ1-1|TRBV13
CASSLVQGVSEAFF
>TRBJ2-1|TRBV7-9
CASSLAPTFDEQFF